This T cell receptor (beta chain) was recovered during a study of control samples from healthy donors and cancer patients. Assay: immunoSEQ multiplex PCR; the TCRdb copy retains only in-frame clones and omits some. Seen here are over 200,000 clones, approximately 80% observed once, and the top ten hold 13%. The TCR was taken from a woman aged 60-70 years with lung cancer. The sequencing input was PBMCs.

CDR3 in DNA: TGCGCCAGCAGCCTCGTCCCAGATACGCAGTATTTT. Translating gives CASSLVPDTQYF. The chain has TRBV5-1 and TRBJ2-3; D gene unclear. The V end was cut by 4 bases, the J end by 4 bases, with 7 bases between. Germline V gene sequence: CDR1 SGHRS, CDR2 YFSETQ. CDR3 size: 12 residues.